This T cell receptor (beta chain) appears in the sequencing data of a study of control samples from healthy donors and cancer patients. This CDR3 has 15 residues. Trimming removed 4 bases at V and 4 bases at J, with 14 bases between. CDR1 and CDR2 (germline): MGHDK, SYGVNS. Method: immunoSEQ multiplex PCR; TCRdb's copy keeps in-frame clones and lacks some. Among 25,000 to 35,000 clones listed, approximately 93% were seen once. The chain links TRBV25-1 to TRBJ1-3; D gene ambiguous. This receptor was identified in a man aged 60-69 years in good health. Sequenced sample: blood. The CDR3 protein is CASSAQTQSGNTIYF. CDR3 nucleotides: TGTGCCAGCAGTGCCCAGACCCAGAGCGGAAACACCATATATTTT.